The clone carrying this T cell receptor (beta chain) was seen many times. What it binds is unknown. This sample stems from a study of T cells in Graves' hyperthyroidism and ophthalmopathy. Findings and caveats of the study: Most expanded thyroid clonotypes above 0.001 recurred in blood.

Diagnosis of hyperthyroidism was new in patients aged 18 to 65, and its duration was under 2 months. Lactation, pregnancy, other autoimmune disease or uncontrolled infection led to exclusion of patients. Thyroid ultrasound, orbital computed tomography, clinical symptoms, and serum thyroxine and TRAb underpinned diagnoses. The V and J ends lost 5 bases and 0 bases, in that order; junction bases with no gene match: 5. The length of the CDR3 is 15 residues. RNA transcripts yielded amplified TCR beta CDR3 regions. An initial round of RT-PCR targeting the TCR CDR3 relied on the HTBI primer set. MiXCR was run by TCRdb on the multiplex PCR reads, yielding one entry per CDR3 protein. The data contain around 500,000 distinct CDR3 sequences, around 15% of them singletons.

The specimen was blood. The clonotype originates from a woman between 35 and 50 years old with Graves' hyperthyroidism. This chain connects TRBV12-3 or TRBV12-4 to TRBJ1-1, with 8 bases that match TRBD1. CDR3 DNA: TGTGCCAGCAGTACAACGACAGGGGTGAACACTGAAGCTTTCTTT. It codes for CASSTTTGVNTEAFF.